This TCR beta chain was sequenced in a study of technical replicates of blood from a few donors. The repertoire was sequenced with immunoSEQ multiplex PCR; TCRdb's copy has only in-frame clones and lacks some. The sample carries around 86,000 clones, about 96% recorded once. The CDR3 is 14 residues long. V lost 0 bases and J 6 bases, leaving 8 bases between the germline ends. CDR1 and CDR2 (germline): MGHRA, YSYEKL. The clonotype originates from a human donor in good health. The source material was T cells isolated from PBMCs. The chain employs TRBV4-1 and TRBJ2-2, with a tentative D call TRBD2 (5 bases). The CDR3 loop reads CASSQDRGPGELFF. In nucleotides, the CDR3 is TGCGCCAGCAGCCAAGATCGGGGTCCCGGGGAGCTGTTTTTT.